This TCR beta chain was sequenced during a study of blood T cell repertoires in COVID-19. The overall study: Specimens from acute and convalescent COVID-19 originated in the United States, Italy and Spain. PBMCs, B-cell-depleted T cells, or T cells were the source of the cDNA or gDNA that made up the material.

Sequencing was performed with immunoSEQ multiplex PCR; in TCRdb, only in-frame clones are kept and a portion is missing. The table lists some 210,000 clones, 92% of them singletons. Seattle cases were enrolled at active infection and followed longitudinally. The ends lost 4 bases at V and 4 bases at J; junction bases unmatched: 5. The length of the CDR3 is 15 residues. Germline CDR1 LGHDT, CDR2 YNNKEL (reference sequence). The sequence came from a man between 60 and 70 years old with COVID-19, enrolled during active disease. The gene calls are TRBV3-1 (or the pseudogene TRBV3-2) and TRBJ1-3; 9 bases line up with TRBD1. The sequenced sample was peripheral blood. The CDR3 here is CASSPQGAFGNTIYF. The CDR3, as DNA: TGTGCCAGCAGCCCACAGGGGGCTTTCGGAAACACCATATATTTT.